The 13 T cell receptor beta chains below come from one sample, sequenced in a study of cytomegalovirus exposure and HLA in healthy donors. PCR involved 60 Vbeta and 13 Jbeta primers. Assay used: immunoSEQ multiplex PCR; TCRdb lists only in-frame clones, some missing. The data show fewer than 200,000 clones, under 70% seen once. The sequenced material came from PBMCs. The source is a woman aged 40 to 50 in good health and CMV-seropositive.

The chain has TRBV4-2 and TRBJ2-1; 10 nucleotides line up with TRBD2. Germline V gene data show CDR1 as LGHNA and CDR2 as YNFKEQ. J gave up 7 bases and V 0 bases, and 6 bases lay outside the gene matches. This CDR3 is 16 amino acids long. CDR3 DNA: TGTGCCAGCAGCCAAGATCGAGCGGGGGGGCGAAATGAGCAGTTCTTC. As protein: CASSQDRAGGRNEQFF.

The CDR3 bases are TGTGCCAGTAAAAGGGGAAATGGCCAAGAGACCCAGTACTTC. Encoded protein: CASKRGNGQETQYF. This sequence joins TRBV6-5 and TRBJ2-5; maybe TRBD1 (5 bases). Trimming cost V 9 bases and J 1 base, with 15 bases left between them. CDR3 length: 14 residues. The germline V gene encodes CDR1 MNHEY and CDR2 SVGAGI.

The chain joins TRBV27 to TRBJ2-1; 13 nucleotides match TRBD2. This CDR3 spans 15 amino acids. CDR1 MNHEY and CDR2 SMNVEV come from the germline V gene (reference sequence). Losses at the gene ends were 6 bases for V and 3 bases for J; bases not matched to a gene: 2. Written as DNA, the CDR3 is TGTGCCAGCAGCCGGACTAGCGGGAGCTACAATGAGCAGTTCTTC. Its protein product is CASSRTSGSYNEQFF.

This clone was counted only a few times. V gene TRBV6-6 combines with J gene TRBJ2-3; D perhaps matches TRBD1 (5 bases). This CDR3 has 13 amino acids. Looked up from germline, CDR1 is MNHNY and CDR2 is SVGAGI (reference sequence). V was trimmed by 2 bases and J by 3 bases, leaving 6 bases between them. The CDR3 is CASSYTGTDTQYF. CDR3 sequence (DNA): TGTGCCAGCAGTTACACAGGAACAGATACGCAGTATTTT.

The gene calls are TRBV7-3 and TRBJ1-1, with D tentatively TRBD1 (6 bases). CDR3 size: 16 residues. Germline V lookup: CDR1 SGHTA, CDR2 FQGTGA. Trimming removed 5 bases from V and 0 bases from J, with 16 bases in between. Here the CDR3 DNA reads TGTGCCAGCAGCCGGACAGTTTCCCAGTTGAACACTGAAGCTTTCTTT. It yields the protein CASSRTVSQLNTEAFF.

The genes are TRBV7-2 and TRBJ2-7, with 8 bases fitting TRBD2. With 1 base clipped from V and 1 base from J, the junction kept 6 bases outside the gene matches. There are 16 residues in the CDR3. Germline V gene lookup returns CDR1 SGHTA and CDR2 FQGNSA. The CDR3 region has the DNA TGTGCCAGCAGCTTAGACGGGGGGGTGCCTTCCTACGAGCAGTACTTC. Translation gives CASSLDGGVPSYEQYF.

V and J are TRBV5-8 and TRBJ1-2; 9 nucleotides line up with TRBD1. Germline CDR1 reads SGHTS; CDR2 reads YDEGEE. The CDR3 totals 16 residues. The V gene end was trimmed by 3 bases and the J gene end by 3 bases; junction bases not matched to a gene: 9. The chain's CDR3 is CASSWTGVGQYYGYTF. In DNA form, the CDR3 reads TGTGCCAGCAGCTGGACAGGGGTGGGTCAGTACTATGGCTACACCTTC.

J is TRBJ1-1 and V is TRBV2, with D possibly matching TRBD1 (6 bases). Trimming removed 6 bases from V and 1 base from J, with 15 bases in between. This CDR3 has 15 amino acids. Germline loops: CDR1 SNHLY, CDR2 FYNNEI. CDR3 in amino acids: CASRMDSSSNTEAFF. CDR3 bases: TGTGCCAGCAGGATGGACAGCTCGTCGAACACTGAAGCTTTCTTT.

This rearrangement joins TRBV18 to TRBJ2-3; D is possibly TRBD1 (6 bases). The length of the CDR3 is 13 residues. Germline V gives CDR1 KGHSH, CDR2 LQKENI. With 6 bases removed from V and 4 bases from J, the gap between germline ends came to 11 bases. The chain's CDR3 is CASSTGAADTQYF. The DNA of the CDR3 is TGTGCCAGCTCGACAGGAGCAGCAGATACGCAGTATTTT.

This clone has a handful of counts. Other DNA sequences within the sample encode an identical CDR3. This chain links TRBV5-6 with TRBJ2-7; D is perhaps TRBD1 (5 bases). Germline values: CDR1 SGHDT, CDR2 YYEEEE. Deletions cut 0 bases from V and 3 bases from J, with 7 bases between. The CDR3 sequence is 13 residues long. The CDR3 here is CASSLGQSYEQYF. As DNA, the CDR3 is TGTGCCAGCAGCTTGGGACAGAGCTACGAGCAGTACTTC. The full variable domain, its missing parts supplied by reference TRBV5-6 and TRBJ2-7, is DAGVTQSPTHLIKTRGQQVTLRCSPKSGHDTVSWYQQALGQGPQFIFQYYEEEERQRGNFPDRFSGHQFPNYSSELNVNALLLGDSALYLCASSLGQSYEQYFGPGTRLTVT.

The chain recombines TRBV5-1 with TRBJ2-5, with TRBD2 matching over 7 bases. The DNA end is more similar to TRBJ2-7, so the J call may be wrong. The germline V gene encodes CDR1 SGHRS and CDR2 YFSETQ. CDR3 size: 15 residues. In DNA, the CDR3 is TGCGCCAGCAGCTTGGTTGGCGGGGGAACGGCCGAGCAGTACTTC. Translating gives CASSLVGGGTAEQYF.

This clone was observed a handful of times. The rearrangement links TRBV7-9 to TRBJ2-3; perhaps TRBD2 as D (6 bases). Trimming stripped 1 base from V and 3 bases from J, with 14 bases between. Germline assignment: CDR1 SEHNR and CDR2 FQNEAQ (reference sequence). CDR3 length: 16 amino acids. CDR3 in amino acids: CASSLGPRSGTDTQYF. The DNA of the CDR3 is TGTGCCAGCAGCTTAGGGCCTCGAAGCGGGACAGATACGCAGTATTTT.

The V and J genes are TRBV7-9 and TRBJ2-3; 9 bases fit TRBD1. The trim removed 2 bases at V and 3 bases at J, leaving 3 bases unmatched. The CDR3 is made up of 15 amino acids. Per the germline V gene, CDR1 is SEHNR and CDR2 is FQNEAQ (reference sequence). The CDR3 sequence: CASSLMGQGTDTQYF. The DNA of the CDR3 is TGTGCCAGCAGCTTAATGGGACAGGGAACAGATACGCAGTATTTT.